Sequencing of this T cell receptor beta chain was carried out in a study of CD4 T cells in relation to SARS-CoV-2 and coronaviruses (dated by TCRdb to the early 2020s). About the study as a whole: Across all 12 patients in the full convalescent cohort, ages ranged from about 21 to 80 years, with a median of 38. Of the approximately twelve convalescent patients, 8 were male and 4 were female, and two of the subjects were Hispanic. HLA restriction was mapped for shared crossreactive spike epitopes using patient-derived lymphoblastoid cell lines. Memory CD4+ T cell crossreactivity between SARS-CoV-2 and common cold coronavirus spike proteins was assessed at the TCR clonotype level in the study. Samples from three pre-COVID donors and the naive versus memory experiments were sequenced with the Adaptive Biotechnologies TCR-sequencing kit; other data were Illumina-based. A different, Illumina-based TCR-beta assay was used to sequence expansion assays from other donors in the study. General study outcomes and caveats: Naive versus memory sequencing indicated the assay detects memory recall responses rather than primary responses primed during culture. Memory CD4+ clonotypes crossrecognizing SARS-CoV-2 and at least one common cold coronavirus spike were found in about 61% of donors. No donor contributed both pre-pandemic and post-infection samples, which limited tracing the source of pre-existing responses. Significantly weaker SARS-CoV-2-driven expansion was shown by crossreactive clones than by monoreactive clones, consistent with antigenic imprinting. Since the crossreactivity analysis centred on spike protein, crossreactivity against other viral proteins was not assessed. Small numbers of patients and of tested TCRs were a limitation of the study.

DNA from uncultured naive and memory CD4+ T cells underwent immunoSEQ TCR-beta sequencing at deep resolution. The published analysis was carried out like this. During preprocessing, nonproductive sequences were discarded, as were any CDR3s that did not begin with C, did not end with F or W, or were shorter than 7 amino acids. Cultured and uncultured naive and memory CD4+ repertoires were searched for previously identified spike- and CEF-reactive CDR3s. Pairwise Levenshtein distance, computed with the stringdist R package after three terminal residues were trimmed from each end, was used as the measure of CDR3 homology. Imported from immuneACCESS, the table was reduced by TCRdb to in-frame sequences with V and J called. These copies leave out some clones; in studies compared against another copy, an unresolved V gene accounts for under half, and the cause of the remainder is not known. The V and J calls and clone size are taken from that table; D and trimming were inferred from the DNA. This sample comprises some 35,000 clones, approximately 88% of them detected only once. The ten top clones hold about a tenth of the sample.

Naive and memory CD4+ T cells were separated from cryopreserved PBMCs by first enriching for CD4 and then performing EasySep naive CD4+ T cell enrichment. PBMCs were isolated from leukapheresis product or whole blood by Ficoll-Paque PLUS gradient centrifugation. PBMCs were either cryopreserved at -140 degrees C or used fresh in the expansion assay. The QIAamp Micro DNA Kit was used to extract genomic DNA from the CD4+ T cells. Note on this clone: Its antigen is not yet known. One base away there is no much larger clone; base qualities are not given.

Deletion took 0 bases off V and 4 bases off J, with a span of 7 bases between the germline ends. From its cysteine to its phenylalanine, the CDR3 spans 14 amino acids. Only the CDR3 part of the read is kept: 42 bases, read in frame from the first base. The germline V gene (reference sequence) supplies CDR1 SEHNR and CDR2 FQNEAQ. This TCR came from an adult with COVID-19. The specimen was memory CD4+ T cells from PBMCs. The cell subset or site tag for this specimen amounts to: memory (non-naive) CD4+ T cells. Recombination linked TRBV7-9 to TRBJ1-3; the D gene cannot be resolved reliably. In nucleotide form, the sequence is TGTGCCAGCAGCTTAGCGAATGGGGGAAACACCATATATTTT. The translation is CASSLANGGNTIYF.